This TCR beta chain was observed in a study of human T cells and chemical hapten exposure. Study-level points and caveats: DPC sensitization left the count of TCRs above 1 in 1000 unchanged.

As for time point: pre-sensitization, week 0. Stated treatment: therapeutic diphenylcyclopropenone sensitization with weekly scalp DPC. Patients had alopecia, were aged 18 to 70, and were not pregnant. As handled by the study authors: Samples had a median of roughly 100,000 TCRs, ranging roughly 23,224 to 700,000. From the RACE reads, TCRdb called clonotypes with MiXCR, one entry per CDR3 protein. These V and J calls are TCRdb output, not the study's own analysis. The sample records about 380,000 distinct CDR3 sequences, less than 6.5% being singletons. This clonotype appeared many times. The antigen remains unidentified. This receptor was taken from a woman between 45 and 65 years old with alopecia areata. Some clones in this sample may be carry-over from other donors' samples. The material was whole blood, obtained in connection with sensitization to the hapten diphenylcyclopropenone (DPC).

CDR3 loop: CASSASDHQETQYF. CDR3 coding DNA: TGCGCCAGCAGTGCATCGGACCACCAAGAGACCCAGTACTTC. The chain uses TRBV10-1 and TRBJ2-5, with unresolved D. Trimming cost V 4 bases and J 0 bases, with 9 bases left between them. CDR1 is WNHNN, CDR2 SYGVQD, per germline (reference sequence). The CDR3 totals 14 residues.